A single sample gave rise to the 16 T cell receptor beta chains below, sequenced in a study of blood T cell repertoires in COVID-19. Libraries were prepared by immunoSEQ multiplex PCR; TCRdb keeps only in-frame clonotypes and omits some of them. The top ten clones hold roughly 14% of a sample with approximately 300,000 clones, about 80% of them seen once. The sample consisted of peripheral blood. These receptors came from a person aged 70 to 85 with COVID-19, enrolled during active disease.

The rearrangement links TRBV4-3 to TRBJ1-1; D not certain. The CDR3 is 13 residues long. V dropped 0 bases and J dropped 10 bases, with 12 bases sitting between them. Germline lookup yields CDR1 LGHNA and CDR2 YSLEER. The CDR3 reads CASSQDLGVRAFF. CDR3 in DNA: TGCGCCAGCAGCCAAGATCTGGGAGTGAGAGCTTTCTTT.

The chain joins TRBV11-2 to TRBJ2-1, with 9 bases lining up with TRBD1. V gave up 5 bases and J gave up 0 bases; unmatched junction bases: 8. The CDR3 has 17 amino acids. Germline CDR1 and CDR2: SGHAT and FQNNGV. CDR3 bases: TGTGCCAGCAGCGCGCGACAGGGGGAATTCTCCTACAATGAGCAGTTCTTC. This sequence encodes CASSARQGEFSYNEQFF.

This clone was found a few times. The chain combines TRBV7-2 with TRBJ2-3, with TRBD2 matching 10 bases. Germline CDR1 and CDR2: SGHTA and FQGNSA. The CDR3 covers 16 residues. V shed 0 bases and J 6 bases; nucleotides not matched to a gene: 6. CDR3 sequence (DNA): TGTGCCAGCAGCTTAGCCTCTAGCGGGGGAGGGGATACGCAGTATTTT. It translates to CASSLASSGGGDTQYF. Complete variable domain (other parts from reference TRBV7-2 and TRBJ2-3): GAGVSQSPSNKVTEKGKDVELRCDPISGHTALYWYRQSLGQGLEFLIYFQGNSAPDKSGLPSDRFSAERTGGSVSTLTIQRTQQEDSAVYLCASSLASSGGGDTQYFGPGTRLTVL.

The gene calls are TRBV4-1 and TRBJ2-4, with TRBD2 matching 8 bases. V shed 0 bases, J shed 0 bases, and the junction held 16 bases outside the gene matches. The CDR3 runs 21 residues. Looked up from germline, CDR1 is MGHRA and CDR2 is YSYEKL. The CDR3 region has the DNA TGCGCCAGCAGCCAAGATCCCTTGTCGGGGGGGACCAATTTAGCCAAAAACATTCAGTACTTC. Its translation is CASSQDPLSGGTNLAKNIQYF.

The genes are TRBV7-9 and TRBJ2-5; TRBD2 is a possible D gene (5 bases). V was trimmed by 5 bases and J by 2 bases, leaving 15 bases between them. The CDR3 has 15 amino acids. CDR1 and CDR2 from the germline V gene are SEHNR and FQNEAQ (reference sequence). The DNA of the CDR3 is TGTGCCAGCAGCGAACGACGGGGAGTTCAAGAGACCCAGTACTTC. This translates into CASSERRGVQETQYF. Combining the CDR3 with reference TRBV7-9 and TRBJ2-5 gives the whole variable domain DTGVSQNPRHKITKRGQNVTFRCDPISEHNRLYWYRQTLGQGPEFLTYFQNEAQLEKSRLLSDRFSAERPKGSFSTLEIQRTEQGDSAMYLCASSERRGVQETQYFGPGTRLLVL.

V usage is TRBV3-1 (or the pseudogene TRBV3-2) and J usage is TRBJ2-2; the D is unclear. Germline lookup yields CDR1 LGHDT and CDR2 YNNKEL (reference sequence). The V end lost 1 base, the J end lost 4 bases, and 7 bases lay between the germline ends. CDR3 length: 14 residues. The CDR3: CASSQVLCTGELFF. The CDR3 DNA reads as TGTGCCAGCAGCCAAGTACTATGCACCGGGGAGCTGTTTTTT.

As to this clone: Germline and junction disagree at one end, which may indicate a read error. The chain couples TRBV7-2 to TRBJ1-6, with D uncertain. CDR1 is SGHTA, CDR2 FQGNSA, per germline. CDR3 length: 16 amino acids. CDR3 coding DNA: TGTGCCAGCAACTTATTATTCAGCTCCTATAATTCACCCCTCCACTTT. Protein sequence: CASNLLFSSYNSPLHF.

This clone was counted between two and nine times. The chain carries TRBV7-9 and TRBJ2-3; 15 bases match TRBD2. With 1 base clipped from V and 6 bases from J, the junction kept 5 bases outside the gene matches. The CDR3 loop spans 17 amino acids. The germline gives CDR1 SEHNR, CDR2 FQNEAQ (reference sequence). CDR3 region: CASSLGTSGRAADTQYF. DNA for the CDR3: TGTGCCAGCAGCTTAGGGACTAGCGGGAGGGCCGCGGATACGCAGTATTTT. Combining the CDR3 with reference TRBV7-9 and TRBJ2-3 gives the whole variable domain DTGVSQNPRHKITKRGQNVTFRCDPISEHNRLYWYRQTLGQGPEFLTYFQNEAQLEKSRLLSDRFSAERPKGSFSTLEIQRTEQGDSAMYLCASSLGTSGRAADTQYFGPGTRLTVL.

This chain joins TRBV7-2 and TRBJ2-7; D possibly corresponds to TRBD2 (7 bases). The CDR3 runs to 15 residues. Germline V gene lookup returns CDR1 SGHTA and CDR2 FQGNSA. V lost 5 bases, J lost 6 bases, and 20 bases lay in between. The CDR3 here is CASSAIGQGRGEQYF. The CDR3, as DNA: TGTGCCAGCAGCGCGATTGGTCAGGGGAGGGGCGAGCAGTACTTC.

V gene TRBV29-1 combines with J gene TRBJ1-1; 8 positions match TRBD1. CDR1 is SQVTM and CDR2 is ANQGSEA in the germline V gene. The V and J ends lost 3 bases and 4 bases, in that order; junction bases with no gene match: 7. CDR3 size: 14 residues. CDR3 DNA sequence: TGCAGCGTTGACCGGACAGGGACCCTCACTGAAGCTTTCTTT. It translates to CSVDRTGTLTEAFF.

The chain combines TRBV19 with TRBJ1-5; 9 nucleotides match TRBD1. This CDR3 is 15 amino acids long. The germline CDR1 and CDR2 sequences are LNHDA and SQIVND (reference sequence). V was pared by 5 bases and J by 6 bases, with 8 bases of the junction left unmatched. In DNA form, the CDR3 reads TGTGCCAGTAGTTCCGGTACAGGGGGCGGTCAGCCCCAGCATTTT. This gives the protein CASSSGTGGGQPQHF.

The V and J genes are TRBV27 and TRBJ1-5; D gene uncertain. Per the germline V gene, CDR1 is MNHEY and CDR2 is SMNVEV (reference sequence). The CDR3 is 15 amino acids. V lost 3 bases, J lost 0 bases, and 9 bases lay in between. Written as DNA, the CDR3 is TGTGCCAGCAGTTTCCTCGCCAGTAGCAATCAGCCCCAGCATTTT. Its protein product is CASSFLASSNQPQHF.

CDR3: CASSLASTRINEKLFF. CDR3 sequence (DNA): TGTGCCAGCAGCTTAGCCTCGACAAGGATTAATGAAAAACTGTTTTTT. The rearrangement joins TRBV7-9 to TRBJ1-4; no clear D gene. Trimming took 0 bases from V and 4 from J, leaving 12 bases between them. Germline CDR1 SEHNR, CDR2 FQNEAQ (reference sequence). This CDR3 contains 16 residues.

The chain joins TRBV28 to TRBJ1-2, with D perhaps TRBD1 (6 bases). Germline CDR1 reads MDHEN; CDR2 reads SYDVKM. Trimming left V 5 bases short and J 3 bases short, with 19 bases between. The CDR3 covers 16 residues. The CDR3, as DNA: TGTGCCAGCAGTGGGCTTTCAGGGACACACTACTATGGCTACACCTTC. Its protein product is CASSGLSGTHYYGYTF.

The chain recombines TRBV24-1 with TRBJ2-7, with D perhaps matching TRBD2 (6 bases). This CDR3 spans 13 amino acids. Trimming shortened V by 4 bases and J by 1 base, and 7 bases separated the two germline ends. Germline lookup yields CDR1 KGHDR and CDR2 SFDVKD. The CDR3, as DNA: TGTGCCACCAGTGACCGGGGGTCCTACGAGCAGTACTTC. Translated, it gives CATSDRGSYEQYF.

The V gene is TRBV6-6, the J gene TRBJ2-1, with D possibly matching TRBD1 (6 bases). Germline V CDR1 and CDR2: MNHNY, SVGAGI (reference sequence). The V end was cut by 5 bases, the J end by 4 bases, with 12 bases between. This CDR3 contains 14 residues. The CDR3 region is CASSNRDFYNEQFF. The CDR3 DNA follows: TGTGCCAGCAGTAACAGGGATTTTTACAATGAGCAGTTCTTC.